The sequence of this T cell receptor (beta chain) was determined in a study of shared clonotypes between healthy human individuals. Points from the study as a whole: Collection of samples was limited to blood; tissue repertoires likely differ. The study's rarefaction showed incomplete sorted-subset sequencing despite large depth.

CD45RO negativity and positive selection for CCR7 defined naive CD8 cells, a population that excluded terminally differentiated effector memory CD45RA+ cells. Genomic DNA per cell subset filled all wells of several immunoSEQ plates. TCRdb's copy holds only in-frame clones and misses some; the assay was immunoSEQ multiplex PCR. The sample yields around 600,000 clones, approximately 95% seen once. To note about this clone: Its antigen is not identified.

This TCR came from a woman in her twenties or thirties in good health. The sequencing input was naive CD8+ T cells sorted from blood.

CDR3 nucleotides: TGTGCCAGTAGTCCGACAGGGGGGAACGAGCAGTACTTC. This translates into CASSPTGGNEQYF. This chain uses TRBV19 with TRBJ2-7; the match to TRBD1 covers 9 bases. Germline assignment: CDR1 LNHDA and CDR2 SQIVND (reference sequence). Losses at the gene ends were 5 bases for V and 5 bases for J; bases not matched to a gene: 4. CDR3 length: 13 amino acids.